A selection of T cell receptor beta chains follows, all from one sample in a study of blood T cells in healthy people across ages. TCRdb redid the calling of the 5' RACE reads with MiXCR, one entry per CDR3 protein. The sample has 800,000 to 900,000 distinct CDR3 sequences; roughly 60% are singletons. The sequencing sample was made of blood. These receptors originate from a man in his thirties or forties in good health. CDR3s include the opening cysteine and the closing phenylalanine or tryptophan. Fields, in order: J gene, V gene, clone size, D gene, CDR3 protein, CDR3 DNA. A D gene is named only where the DNA matches it firmly. The size entry is marked missing in some rows and otherwise reads once, few, many or a size class.

>TRBJ2-1|TRBV7-8|NA|NA
CASSLGGGQTYNEQFF
TGTGCCAGCAGCTTAGGCGGGGGCCAAACCTACAATGAGCAGTTCTTC
>TRBJ2-3|TRBV6-4|many|TRBD2
CASSEGLDTDTQYF
TGTGCCAGCAGTGAGGGACTAGACACAGATACGCAGTATTTT
>TRBJ1-6|TRBV13|NA|NA
CASSLEGSDSPLHF
TGTGCCAGCAGCTTAGAGGGTAGTGACTCACCCCTCCACTTT
>TRBJ2-5|TRBV4-2|NA|NA
CASSQGVGPSRQETQYF
TGTGCCAGCAGCCAAGGAGTGGGCCCCTCTCGCCAAGAGACCCAGTACTTC
>TRBJ1-2|TRBV20-1|once|NA
CSARQGTNYGYTF
TGCAGTGCTAGACAAGGAACCAACTATGGCTACACCTTC
>TRBJ2-3|TRBV2|NA|TRBD2
CASSEWLAGYTDTQYF
TGTGCCAGCAGTGAATGGCTAGCGGGGTACACAGATACGCAGTATTTT
>TRBJ2-3|TRBV11-2|NA|TRBD1
CASSSLRTGGTDTQYF
TGTGCCAGCAGCTCGCTCCGGACAGGGGGCACAGATACGCAGTATTTT
>TRBJ2-3|TRBV2|NA|TRBD2
CASTLATSGSDTQYF
TGTGCCAGCACTCTGGCCACTAGCGGTTCAGATACGCAGTATTTT
>TRBJ1-4|TRBV6-5|NA|NA
CASSYSPAPTVNEKLFF
TGTGCCAGCAGTTACTCGCCGGCTCCCACCGTTAATGAAAAACTGTTTTTT
>TRBJ2-3|TRBV11-2|few|TRBD2
CASSLTGTSGDTQYF
TGTGCCAGCAGCCTCACGGGGACTAGCGGAGATACGCAGTATTTT
>TRBJ2-7|TRBV20-1|NA|TRBD2
CSARLLAGSSYEQYF
TGCAGTGCTAGACTGCTAGCGGGAAGCTCCTACGAGCAGTACTTC
>TRBJ2-3|TRBV7-2|NA|TRBD2
CASSLRAGDETQYF
TGTGCCAGCAGCTTAAGAGCGGGGGACGAGACGCAGTATTTT
>TRBJ2-7|TRBV4-3|NA|NA
CASSQALPYEQYF
TGCGCCAGCAGCCAAGCGCTTCCCTACGAGCAGTACTTC
>TRBJ2-3|TRBV7-9|NA|TRBD1
CASSLVSGGLDTQYF
TGTGCCAGCAGCTTGGTTTCAGGGGGCTTAGATACGCAGTATTTT
>TRBJ2-7|TRBV7-2|NA|NA
CASSLEQGSYEQYF
TGTGCCAGCAGCTTAGAACAGGGCTCCTACGAGCAGTACTTC
>TRBJ1-6|TRBV20-1|NA|NA
CSASRWDLKAISPLHF
TGCAGTGCTTCTAGGTGGGACCTCAAGGCCATTTCACCCCTCCACTTT
>TRBJ2-1|TRBV29-1|few|NA
CSVGPEHNEQFF
TGCAGCGTTGGTCCAGAACACAATGAGCAGTTCTTC
>TRBJ2-7|TRBV5-1|NA|TRBD2
CASRPGGVSYEQYF
TGCGCCAGCAGGCCGGGGGGTGTCTCCTACGAGCAGTACTTC
>TRBJ2-7|TRBV6-2/TRBV6-3|NA|TRBD2
CASSSLTSSGGSYEQYF
TGTGCCAGCAGTTCGCTAACTTCTAGCGGGGGCTCCTACGAGCAGTACTTC
>TRBJ2-7|TRBV28|NA|NA
CASSPPTRSYEQYF
TGTGCCAGCAGTCCCCCGACGCGCTCCTACGAGCAGTACTTC
>TRBJ2-1|TRBV3-1|NA|NA
CASSQGPAVLDNEQFF
TGTGCCAGCAGCCAAGGTCCAGCGGTACTCGACAATGAGCAGTTCTTC
>TRBJ1-2|TRBV6-5|NA|NA
CASSYWGDYGYTF
TGTGCCAGCAGTTATTGGGGCGACTATGGCTACACCTTC
>TRBJ2-3|TRBV4-2|NA|TRBD1
CASSQGTGGGDTDTQYF
TGTGCCAGCAGCCAAGGGACAGGTGGAGGAGACACAGATACGCAGTATTTT
>TRBJ2-2|TRBV19|NA|TRBD1
CASSQAGGTNTGELFF
TGTGCCAGTAGTCAGGCAGGGGGAACGAACACCGGGGAGCTGTTTTTT
>TRBJ1-5|TRBV6-4|NA|TRBD1
CARPGTGPRCNQPQHF
TGTGCCAGACCAGGGACAGGGCCTCGTTGCAATCAGCCCCAGCATTTT
>TRBJ2-7|TRBV20-1|NA|NA
CSARQWGASYEQYF
TGCAGTGCTAGACAGTGGGGGGCTTCCTACGAGCAGTACTTC
>TRBJ2-1|TRBV7-2|NA|NA
CASSYQGGSYNEQFF
TGTGCCAGCAGCTACCAGGGGGGTTCCTACAATGAGCAGTTCTTC
>TRBJ1-1|TRBV27|NA|TRBD1
CASNPGQGLNTEAFF
TGTGCCAGCAACCCGGGACAGGGCCTCAACACTGAAGCTTTCTTT
>TRBJ1-2|TRBV29-1|NA|NA
CSSSSLGKNYGYTF
TGCAGTTCCAGCTCTTTAGGAAAAAACTATGGCTACACCTTC
>TRBJ2-3|TRBV5-1|few|NA
CASSLEGTAPRNTQYF
TGCGCCAGCAGCTTGGAAGGGACCGCCCCCCGAAATACGCAGTATTTT
>TRBJ1-5|TRBV5-1|many|NA
CASSLGGGAGNQPQHF
TGCGCCAGCAGCTTGGGTGGAGGCGCGGGCAATCAGCCCCAGCATTTT
>TRBJ1-5|TRBV12-3/TRBV12-4|once|NA
CVSSLKAGIQPQHF
TGTGTCAGCAGTTTAAAGGCCGGGATTCAGCCCCAGCATTTT
>TRBJ2-7|TRBV3-1|NA|NA
CASSQDGAGRSYEQYF
TGTGCCAGCAGCCAAGATGGGGCAGGACGCTCCTACGAGCAGTACTTC
>TRBJ1-1|TRBV10-3|NA|NA
CAISGLLGTEAFF
TGTGCCATCAGTGGACTGTTAGGCACTGAAGCTTTCTTT
>TRBJ2-3|TRBV12-5|NA|NA
CASGAAFGNTQYF
TGTGCTAGTGGTGCCGCCTTTGGAAATACGCAGTATTTT
>TRBJ2-1|TRBV7-2|NA|NA
CASSLAVGVSYNEQFF
TGTGCCAGCAGCTTAGCGGTAGGGGTTAGTTACAATGAGCAGTTCTTC
>TRBJ2-3|TRBV5-1|NA|NA
CASSLEAANTDTRYF
TGCGCCAGCAGCTTGGAGGCAGCCAACACAGATACGCGGTATTTT